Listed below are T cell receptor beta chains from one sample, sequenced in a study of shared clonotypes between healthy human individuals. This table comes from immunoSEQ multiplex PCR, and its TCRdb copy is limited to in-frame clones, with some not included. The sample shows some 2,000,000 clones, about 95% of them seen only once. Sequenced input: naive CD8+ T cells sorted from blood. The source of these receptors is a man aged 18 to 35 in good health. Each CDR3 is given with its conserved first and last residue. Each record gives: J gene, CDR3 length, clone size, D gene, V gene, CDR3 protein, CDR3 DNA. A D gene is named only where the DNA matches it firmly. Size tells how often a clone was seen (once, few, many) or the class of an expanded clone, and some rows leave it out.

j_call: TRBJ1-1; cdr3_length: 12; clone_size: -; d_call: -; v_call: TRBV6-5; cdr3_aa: CASSTGGTEAFF; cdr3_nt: TGTGCCAGCAGCACGGGGGGGACTGAAGCTTTCTTT
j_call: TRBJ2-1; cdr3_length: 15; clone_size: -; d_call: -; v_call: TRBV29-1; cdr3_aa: CSVEDLRDVYNEQFF; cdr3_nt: TGCAGCGTTGAAGATCTCAGGGACGTATACAATGAGCAGTTCTTC
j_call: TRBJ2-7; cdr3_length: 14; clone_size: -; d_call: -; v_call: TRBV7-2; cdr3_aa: CASSLDPYSYEQYF; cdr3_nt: TGTGCCAGCAGCTTAGATCCGTATTCCTACGAGCAGTACTTC
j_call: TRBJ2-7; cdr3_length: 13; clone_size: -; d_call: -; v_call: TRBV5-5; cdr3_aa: CASSLRQAYEQYF; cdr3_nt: TGTGCCAGCAGCTTGAGGCAAGCCTACGAGCAGTACTTC
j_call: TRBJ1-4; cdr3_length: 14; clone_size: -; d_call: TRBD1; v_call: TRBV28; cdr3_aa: CASRRDRGLEKLFF; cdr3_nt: TGTGCCAGCAGGCGGGACAGGGGGTTGGAAAAACTGTTTTTT
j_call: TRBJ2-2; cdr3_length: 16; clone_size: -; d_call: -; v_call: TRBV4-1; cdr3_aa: CASSQARQANTGELFF; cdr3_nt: TGCGCCAGCAGCCAAGCTCGACAGGCTAACACCGGGGAGCTGTTTTTT
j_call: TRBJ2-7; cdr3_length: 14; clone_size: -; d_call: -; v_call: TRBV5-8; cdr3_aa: CASSVDSSPYEQYF; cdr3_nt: TGTGCCAGCAGCGTGGACAGTTCCCCCTACGAGCAGTACTTC
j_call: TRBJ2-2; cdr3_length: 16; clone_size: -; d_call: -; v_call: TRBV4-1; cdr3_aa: CASSPLGGGVTGELFF; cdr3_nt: TGCGCCAGCAGCCCCCTGGGAGGGGGCGTCACCGGGGAGCTGTTTTTT
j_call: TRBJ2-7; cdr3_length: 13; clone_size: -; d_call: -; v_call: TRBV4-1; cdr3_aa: CASSSDTKYEQYF; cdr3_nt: TGCGCCAGCAGCAGTGACACCAAGTACGAGCAGTACTTC
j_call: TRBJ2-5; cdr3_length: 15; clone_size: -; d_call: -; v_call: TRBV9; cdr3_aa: CASSEATGIGETQYF; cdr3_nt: TGTGCCAGCAGCGAGGCCACAGGGATTGGGGAGACCCAGTACTTC
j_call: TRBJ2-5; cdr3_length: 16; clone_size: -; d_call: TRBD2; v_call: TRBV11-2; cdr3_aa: CASSSFNLGLEETQYF; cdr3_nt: TGTGCCAGCAGCTCCTTTAATTTGGGACTAGAGGAGACCCAGTACTTC
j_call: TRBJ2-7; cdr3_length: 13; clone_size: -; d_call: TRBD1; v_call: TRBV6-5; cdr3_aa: CASSYTGGAEQYF; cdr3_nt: TGTGCCAGCAGTTACACAGGGGGCGCGGAGCAGTACTTC
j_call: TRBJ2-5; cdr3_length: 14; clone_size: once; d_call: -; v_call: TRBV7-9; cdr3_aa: CASSPWAAQETQYF; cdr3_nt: TGTGCCAGCAGCCCATGGGCAGCCCAAGAGACCCAGTACTTC
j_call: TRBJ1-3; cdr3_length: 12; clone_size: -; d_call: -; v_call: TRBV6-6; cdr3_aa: CASRGGGNTIYF; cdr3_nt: TGTGCCAGCCGGGGAGGGGGAAACACCATATATTTT
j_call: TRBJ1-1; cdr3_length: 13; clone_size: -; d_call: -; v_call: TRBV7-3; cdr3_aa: CASSLDRNTEAFF; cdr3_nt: TGTGCCAGCAGCCTAGACAGAAACACTGAAGCTTTCTTT
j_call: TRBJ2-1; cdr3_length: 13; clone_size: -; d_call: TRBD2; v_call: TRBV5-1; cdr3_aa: CASSVGLPTEQFF; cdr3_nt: TGCGCCAGCAGCGTGGGACTACCGACCGAGCAGTTCTTC
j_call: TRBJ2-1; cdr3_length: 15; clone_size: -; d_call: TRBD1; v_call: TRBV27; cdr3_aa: CASSLSRGQGNEQFF; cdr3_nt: TGTGCCAGCAGTTTATCGAGGGGGCAAGGCAATGAGCAGTTCTTC
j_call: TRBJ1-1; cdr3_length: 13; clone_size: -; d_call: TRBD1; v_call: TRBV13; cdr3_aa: CASSPGQAPEAFF; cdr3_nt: TGTGCCAGCAGCCCGGGACAGGCCCCTGAAGCTTTCTTT
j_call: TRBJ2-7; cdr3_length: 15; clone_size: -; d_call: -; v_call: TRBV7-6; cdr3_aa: CASSLGSGLVYEQYF; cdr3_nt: TGTGCCAGCAGCTTAGGGAGCGGTCTGGTCTACGAGCAGTACTTC
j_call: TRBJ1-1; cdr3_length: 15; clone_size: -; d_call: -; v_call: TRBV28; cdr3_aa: CASSLYAEMNTEAFF; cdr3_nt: TGTGCCAGCAGTTTATATGCAGAAATGAACACTGAAGCTTTCTTT
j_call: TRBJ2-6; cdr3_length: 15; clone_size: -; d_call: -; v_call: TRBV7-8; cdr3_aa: CASRLGQSGANVLTF; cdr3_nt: TGTGCCAGCCGCCTCGGACAGTCTGGGGCCAACGTCCTGACTTTC
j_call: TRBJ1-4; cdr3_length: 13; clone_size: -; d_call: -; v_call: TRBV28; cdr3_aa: CASSLLVGQVLFF; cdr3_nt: TGTGCCAGCAGTTTATTGGTCGGGCAGGTACTGTTTTTT
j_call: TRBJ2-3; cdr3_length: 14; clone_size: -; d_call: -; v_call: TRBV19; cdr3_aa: CASSTGGPTDTQYF; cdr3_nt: TGTGCCAGTAGTACTGGGGGGCCGACAGATACGCAGTATTTT
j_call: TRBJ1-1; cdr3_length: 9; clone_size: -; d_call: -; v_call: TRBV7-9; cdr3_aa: CSGEAEAFF; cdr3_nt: TGTTCCGGCGAGGCTGAAGCTTTCTTT
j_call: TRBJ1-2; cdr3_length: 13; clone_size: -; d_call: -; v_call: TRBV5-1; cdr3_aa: CASSSTPSYGYTF; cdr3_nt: TGCGCCAGCAGTTCGACTCCTTCCTATGGCTACACCTTC
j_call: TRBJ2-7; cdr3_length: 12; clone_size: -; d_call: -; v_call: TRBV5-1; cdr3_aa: CASSLNGDEQYF; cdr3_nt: TGCGCCAGCAGCTTGAATGGGGACGAGCAGTACTTC
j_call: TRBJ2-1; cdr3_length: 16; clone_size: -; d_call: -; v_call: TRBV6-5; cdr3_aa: CASSYLYGTRNNEQFF; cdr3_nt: TGTGCCAGCAGTTACCTTTACGGGACAAGAAACAATGAGCAGTTCTTC
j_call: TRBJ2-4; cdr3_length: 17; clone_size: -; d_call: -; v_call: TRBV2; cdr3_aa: CASTLRPGTTVKNIQYF; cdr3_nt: TGTGCCAGCACCCTACGTCCAGGGACCACCGTCAAAAACATTCAGTACTTC
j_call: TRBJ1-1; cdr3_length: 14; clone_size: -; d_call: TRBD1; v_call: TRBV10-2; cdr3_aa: CASSEGTGATEAFF; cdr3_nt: TGCGCCAGCAGTGAGGGGACAGGGGCCACTGAAGCTTTCTTT
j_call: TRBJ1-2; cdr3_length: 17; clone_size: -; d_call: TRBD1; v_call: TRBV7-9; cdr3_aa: CASSSAPGQGADYGYTF; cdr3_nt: TGTGCCAGCAGCTCGGCCCCGGGACAGGGGGCGGACTATGGCTACACCTTC
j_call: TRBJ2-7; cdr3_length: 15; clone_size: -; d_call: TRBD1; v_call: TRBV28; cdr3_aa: CASRGETGVQSEQYF; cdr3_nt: TGTGCCAGCAGGGGAGAAACAGGGGTTCAATCCGAGCAGTACTTC
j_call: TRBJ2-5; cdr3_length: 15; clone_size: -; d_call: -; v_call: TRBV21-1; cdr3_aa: CASGPTSRNLETQYF; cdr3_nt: TGTGCCAGCGGACCGACCTCCCGTAACCTAGAGACCCAGTACTTC
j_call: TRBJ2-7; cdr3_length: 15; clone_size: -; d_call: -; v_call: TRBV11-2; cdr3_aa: CASSLDREDLYEQYF; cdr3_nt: TGTGCCAGCAGCTTAGATCGAGAGGACCTCTACGAGCAGTACTTC